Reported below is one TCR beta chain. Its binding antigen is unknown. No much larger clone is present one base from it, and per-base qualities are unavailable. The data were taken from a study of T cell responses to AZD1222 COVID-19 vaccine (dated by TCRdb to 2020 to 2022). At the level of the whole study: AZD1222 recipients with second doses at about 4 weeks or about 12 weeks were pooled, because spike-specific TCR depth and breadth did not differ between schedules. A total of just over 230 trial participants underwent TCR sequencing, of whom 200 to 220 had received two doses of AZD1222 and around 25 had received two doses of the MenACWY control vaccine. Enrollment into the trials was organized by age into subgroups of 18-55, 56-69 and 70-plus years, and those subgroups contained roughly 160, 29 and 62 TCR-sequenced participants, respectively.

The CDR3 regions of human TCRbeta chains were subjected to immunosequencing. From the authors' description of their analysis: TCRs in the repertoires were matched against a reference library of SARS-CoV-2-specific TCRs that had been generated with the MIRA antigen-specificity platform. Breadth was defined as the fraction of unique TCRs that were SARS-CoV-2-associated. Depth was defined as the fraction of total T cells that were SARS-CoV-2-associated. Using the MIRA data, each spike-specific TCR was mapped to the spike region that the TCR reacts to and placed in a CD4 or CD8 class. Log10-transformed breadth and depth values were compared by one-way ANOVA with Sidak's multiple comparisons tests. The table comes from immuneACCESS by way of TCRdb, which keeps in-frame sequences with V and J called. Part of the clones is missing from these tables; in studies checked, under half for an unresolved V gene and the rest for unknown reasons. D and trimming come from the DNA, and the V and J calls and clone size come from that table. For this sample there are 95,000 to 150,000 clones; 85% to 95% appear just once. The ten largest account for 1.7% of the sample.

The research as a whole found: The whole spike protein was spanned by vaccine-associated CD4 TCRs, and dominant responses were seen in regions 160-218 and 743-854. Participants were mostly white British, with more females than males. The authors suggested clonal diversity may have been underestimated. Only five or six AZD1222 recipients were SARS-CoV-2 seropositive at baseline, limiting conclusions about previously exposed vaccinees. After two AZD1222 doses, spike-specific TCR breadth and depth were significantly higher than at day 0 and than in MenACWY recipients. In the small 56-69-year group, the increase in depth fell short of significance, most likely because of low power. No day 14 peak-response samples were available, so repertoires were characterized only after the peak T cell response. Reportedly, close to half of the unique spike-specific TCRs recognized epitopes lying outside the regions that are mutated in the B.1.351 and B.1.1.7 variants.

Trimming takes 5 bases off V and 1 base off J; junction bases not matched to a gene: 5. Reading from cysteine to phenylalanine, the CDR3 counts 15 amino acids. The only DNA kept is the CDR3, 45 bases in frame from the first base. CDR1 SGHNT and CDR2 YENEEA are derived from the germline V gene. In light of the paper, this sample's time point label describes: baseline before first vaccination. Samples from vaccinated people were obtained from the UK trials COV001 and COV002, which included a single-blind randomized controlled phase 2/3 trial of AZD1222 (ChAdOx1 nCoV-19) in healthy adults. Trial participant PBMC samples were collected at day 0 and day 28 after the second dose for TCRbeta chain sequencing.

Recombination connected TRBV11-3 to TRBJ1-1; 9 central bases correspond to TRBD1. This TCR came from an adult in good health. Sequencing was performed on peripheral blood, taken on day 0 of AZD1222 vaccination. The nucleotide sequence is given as TGTGCCAGCAGCCTATCGGGACAGGGGAACACTGAAGCTTTCTTT. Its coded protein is CASSLSGQGNTEAFF.